One sample yielded the 23 T cell receptor beta chains listed below, sequenced in a study of T cell clonality in common variable immunodeficiency. These TCRs are of unknown antigen specificity. The data were produced by immunoSEQ multiplex PCR, yet TCRdb's version contains in-frame clones alone and is incomplete. The record shows about 20,000 clones for this sample, with no singletons present. Findings and caveats of the study: Fewer deletions and N-nucleotide insertions were reportedly seen in common variable immunodeficiency TCR beta sequences.

The source material was peripheral blood mononuclear cells. These receptors all come from a human donor with common variable immunodeficiency.

Only a few counts were recorded for this clone. The read finishes 3 residues shy of the CDR3 end, and the germline J gene is used to complete it. Within the sample, other DNA sequences also encode this same CDR3. This chain uses TRBV7-2 with TRBJ2-7; D unresolved. The CDR3 is made up of 13 amino acids. Germline CDR1 is SGHTA and CDR2 is FQGNSA. Trimming removed 1 base at V and 3 bases at J, with 7 bases between. CDR3 DNA (partial): TGTGCCAGCAGCTTAGTGGCGGACTACGAG. Translation: CASSLVADYE. The CDR3 reads in full as CASSLVADYEQYF.

This clone was observed a handful of times. The CDR3 end falls 3 residues outside the read, so it is completed with the germline J gene. The chain links TRBV18 to TRBJ2-7; D is ambiguous. CDR1 KGHSH and CDR2 LQKENI come from the germline V gene. V gave up 4 bases and J gave up 4 bases, with 8 bases separating them. The CDR3 totals 12 residues. CDR3 sequence reads: CASSLLDYEQYF. The covered CDR3 bases are TGTGCCAGCTCACTCCTAGATTACGAG.

With respect to this clone: The germline gene is not matched at one end of the junction; a read error may be the cause. The CDR3 end falls 3 residues outside the read, so it is completed with the germline J gene. V usage is TRBV29-1 and J usage is TRBJ2-7, with D perhaps given as TRBD1 or TRBD2 (6 bases each). CDR3 size: 17 residues. The germline V gene has CDR1 SQVTM and CDR2 ANQGSEA. The CDR3 bases that were read are TGCAGCGTCGAAGGAATAGGAGGGGACACCGAAACTTACGAG. Its translation is CSVEGIGGDTETYE. The entire CDR3 protein reads CSVEGIGGDTETYEQYF.

This clone occurred a few times. The DNA ends 3 residues before the CDR3 does, and the rest of the CDR3 is filled in from the germline J gene. This chain joins TRBV5-1 and TRBJ2-6; D unresolved. Germline V CDR1 and CDR2: SGHRS, YFSETQ. Trimming pared 2 bases from V and 1 base from J, leaving 10 bases between. This CDR3 comprises 16 residues. The CDR3 DNA, read in part, is TGCGCCAGCAGCTTCGGCGCGGTTTCTGGGGCCAACGTC. Protein product: CASSFGAVSGANV. The complete CDR3 protein is CASSFGAVSGANVLTF.

This clone came up many times. The CDR3 extends 3 residues past the end of the read, so its final part is completed from the germline J gene. The chain uses TRBV6-1 and TRBJ1-2, with D perhaps TRBD1 (6 bases). CDR3 length: 14 residues. Trimming pared 6 bases from V and 4 bases from J, leaving 15 bases between. The V gene's germline CDR1 is MNHNS and CDR2 SASEGT. CDR3 bases read: TGTGCCAGCAGGGAAAGGGGGGGCGTCTATGGC. Encoded protein: CASRERGGVYG. The complete CDR3 protein is CASRERGGVYGYTF.

This clone was seen many times. The read halts 3 residues ahead of the CDR3 end, with the missing end drawn from the germline J gene. The V and J genes are TRBV10-3 and TRBJ1-4; D is perhaps TRBD1 (5 bases). Germline V gene lookup returns CDR1 ENHRY and CDR2 SYGVKD. The CDR3 has 14 amino acids. V lost 2 bases, J lost 5 bases, and 9 bases lay in between. The CDR3 region is CAISEGAANEKLFF. CDR3 bases read: TGTGCCATCAGTGAGGGGGCAGCGAATGAAAAA.

Sample share makes this clone medium-sized. The read gets to within 3 residues of the CDR3 end, and the germline J gene fills in the rest. The J gene is TRBJ2-7, the V gene TRBV18; 8 bases map to TRBD1. Germline V gene lookup returns CDR1 KGHSH and CDR2 LQKENI. The V and J ends lost 6 bases and 3 bases, in that order; junction bases with no gene match: 7. This CDR3 region has 14 residues. Incomplete CDR3 DNA: TGTGCCAGCTCTCCCGGGACAGGCCACTACGAG. Its protein product is CASSPGTGHYE. The entire CDR3 reads CASSPGTGHYEQYF.

Many counts were recorded for this clone. The sequence runs out 3 residues before the end of the CDR3; the remainder is reconstructed from the germline J gene. Other DNA variants within this sample encode the same CDR3. The V gene is TRBV18, the J gene TRBJ1-1, with a tentative D call TRBD1 (6 bases). Germline CDR1 and CDR2: KGHSH and LQKENI. This CDR3 contains 12 residues. Trimming cost V 3 bases and J 5 bases, with 7 bases left between them. The CDR3 is CASSPGQTEAFF. CDR3 DNA (partial): TGTGCCAGCTCACCGGGACAAACTGAA.

In its sample, this clone was seen many times. The read stops 3 residues short of the end of the CDR3; the missing end is completed from the germline J gene. The chain carries TRBV7-3 and TRBJ1-6; 7 positions match TRBD1. Looked up from germline, CDR1 is SGHTA and CDR2 is FQGTGA. V shed 3 bases and J 5 bases; nucleotides not matched to a gene: 1. This CDR3 contains 14 residues. The CDR3 DNA, read in part, is TGTGCCAGCAGCTTTGGGACAGATAATTCACCC. Residues: CASSFGTDNSP. The CDR3 reads in full as CASSFGTDNSPLHF. The full variable domain, with the rest looked up from reference TRBV7-3 and TRBJ1-6, is GAGVSQTPSNKVTEKGKYVELRCDPISGHTALYWYRQSLGQGPEFLIYFQGTGAADDSGLPNDRFFAVRPEGSVSTLKIQRTERGDSAVYLCASSFGTDNSPLHFGNGTRLTVT.

The CDR3: CASSWGQGVSYEQYF. CDR3 bases read: TGTGCCAGCAGCTGGGGACAGGGGGTTTCCTACGAG. The rearrangement joins TRBV7-8 to TRBJ2-7; 11 bases fit TRBD1. From the germline J gene comes the end of the CDR3, since the read stops 3 residues before it. J lost 1 base, V lost 4 bases, and 3 bases had no gene match. CDR3 size: 15 residues. CDR1 is SGHVS, CDR2 FQNEAQ, per germline. The entire variable domain, with the rest obtained from reference TRBV7-8 and TRBJ2-7, is as follows: GAGVSQSPRYKVAKRGQDVALRCDPISGHVSLFWYQQALGQGPEFLTYFQNEAQLDKSGLPSDRFFAERPEGSVSTLKIQRTQQEDSAVYLCASSWGQGVSYEQYFGPGTRLTVT.

This clone was seen more than once but under ten times. From the germline J gene comes the end of the CDR3, since the read stops 3 residues before it. The chain links TRBV19 to TRBJ1-5, with D tentatively TRBD1 (5 bases). The CDR3 extends over 16 amino acids. V dropped 1 base and J dropped 0 bases, with 10 bases sitting between them. Germline CDR1 reads LNHDA; CDR2 reads SQIVND (reference sequence). CDR3 in amino acids: CASSIGGLHSNQPQHF. CDR3 DNA, as far as it was read: TGTGCCAGTAGTATAGGGGGACTCCATAGCAATCAGCCC.

This clone showed up many times. The read falls 3 residues short of the CDR3 end, and the missing part is taken from the germline J gene. Other DNA sequences within the sample encode an identical CDR3. This chain connects TRBV7-9 to TRBJ2-3; D is undetermined. Germline V gene sequence: CDR1 SEHNR, CDR2 FQNEAQ (reference sequence). Trimming removed 5 bases from V and 4 bases from J, with 10 bases in between. The CDR3 extends over 13 amino acids. The sequenced CDR3 bases are TGTGCCAGCAGCCCCAAAGGGCCAGATACG. Translated, it gives CASSPKGPDT. From start to end, the CDR3 is CASSPKGPDTQYF.

The table lists this clone with many counts. The sequence runs out 3 residues before the end of the CDR3; the remainder is reconstructed from the germline J gene. The rearrangement uses TRBV12-5 and TRBJ2-3, with D possibly being TRBD1 (6 bases). Germline CDR1 is LGHNT and CDR2 is FRNRAP. V dropped 6 bases and J dropped 2 bases, with 12 bases sitting between them. The CDR3 has 14 residues. Incomplete CDR3 DNA: TGTGCTAGTGGGAGAGGACAGATCACAGATACG. Translation gives CASGRGQITDT. The CDR3 in its entirety is CASGRGQITDTQYF.

Concerning this clone itself: The read halts 3 residues ahead of the CDR3 end, with the missing end drawn from the germline J gene. The V call is TRBV5-1, the J call TRBJ2-1; D possibly corresponds to TRBD2 (6 bases). The germline gives CDR1 SGHRS, CDR2 YFSETQ. V was shortened by 0 bases and J by 9 bases, with 10 bases between the two germline ends. The CDR3 is made up of 13 amino acids. The CDR3 DNA, read in part, is TGCGCCAGCAGCTTGGTGCGGGGCCGTGAG. It is translated as CASSLVRGRE. The CDR3, in full, reads CASSLVRGREQFF.

This clone was counted only a few times. The CDR3 end lies 3 residues beyond the end of the read and is filled in from the germline J gene. The chain is built from TRBV7-2 and TRBJ2-5; D may be TRBD1 (8 bases). Per germline, CDR1 SGHTA and CDR2 FQGNSA. This CDR3 has 13 residues. Trimming removed 7 bases from V and 6 bases from J, with 15 bases in between. The DNA read from the CDR3 is TGTGCCAGCAACCCACAGGGGGGGAAGACC. It codes for CASNPQGGKT. The full CDR3 is CASNPQGGKTQYF. The full variable domain, with the rest looked up from reference TRBV7-2 and TRBJ2-5, is GAGVSQSPSNKVTEKGKDVELRCDPISGHTALYWYRQSLGQGLEFLIYFQGNSAPDKSGLPSDRFSAERTGGSVSTLTIQRTQQEDSAVYLCASNPQGGKTQYFGPGTRLLVL.

Ten or more counts support this clone. The sequenced fragment ends 3 residues before the CDR3 boundary, so the rest is inferred from the germline J gene. V gene TRBV7-9 combines with J gene TRBJ1-3; no firm D call. Germline V CDR1 and CDR2: SEHNR, FQNEAQ (reference sequence). CDR3 length: 15 residues. The germline V and J ends were trimmed by 1 base and 2 bases, with 9 bases remaining between them. The covered CDR3 bases are TGTGCCAGCAGCTTAGGATCGGTGACTGGAAACACC. It yields the protein CASSLGSVTGNT. From start to end, the CDR3 is CASSLGSVTGNTIYF.

This clone occurred a few times. The read finishes 3 residues shy of the CDR3 end, and the germline J gene is used to complete it. V is TRBV18 and J is TRBJ2-1; D might be TRBD2 (5 bases). The germline gives CDR1 KGHSH, CDR2 LQKENI. Trimming shortened V by 2 bases and J by 7 bases, and 12 bases separated the two germline ends. CDR3 length equals 14 residues. CDR3 DNA, as far as it was read: TGTGCCAGCTCACCAGGGTCTAGCTTGAATGAG. Its protein is CASSPGSSLNE. The entire CDR3 protein reads CASSPGSSLNEQFF.

Worth noting for this clone: The read halts 3 residues ahead of the CDR3 end, with the missing end drawn from the germline J gene. The chain links TRBV5-1 to TRBJ2-1, with D perhaps being TRBD1 or TRBD2 (5 bases each). CDR3 length equals 16 residues. Germline-derived CDR1 and CDR2 are SGHRS and YFSETQ. Trimming cost V 1 base and J 0 bases, with 11 bases left between them. The DNA read from the CDR3 is TGCGCCAGCAGCTTGATAGCAGGGAGCTCCTACAATGAG. This gives the protein CASSLIAGSSYNE. The CDR3 in its entirety is CASSLIAGSSYNEQFF.

About this clone itself: The read ends 3 residues early relative to the CDR3; the germline J gene fills the gap. The genes are TRBV18 and TRBJ1-2, with TRBD1 as a possible D gene (6 bases). V dropped 3 bases and J dropped 5 bases, with 16 bases sitting between them. The CDR3 covers 15 residues. Germline CDR1 KGHSH, CDR2 LQKENI. CDR3 protein: CASSPQGQIKYGYTF. The DNA read from the CDR3 is TGTGCCAGCTCACCCCAGGGGCAGATTAAGTATGGC.

This clone has more than one count but fewer than ten. From the germline J gene comes the end of the CDR3, since the read stops 3 residues before it. The rearrangement uses TRBV7-9 and TRBJ2-7; no clear D gene. The CDR3 length is 12 residues. The germline V and J ends were trimmed by 0 bases and 5 bases, with 5 bases remaining between them. CDR1 is SEHNR and CDR2 is FQNEAQ in the germline V gene (reference sequence). CDR3 bases read: TGTGCCAGCAGCTTAGCTTGGCACGAG. Protein: CASSLAWHE. The CDR3 in its entirety is CASSLAWHEQYF.

In this sample, this clone is medium-sized (0.01 to 0.1%). Sequencing ends 3 residues short of the CDR3 end; the germline J gene provides the rest. The chain combines TRBV28 with TRBJ2-5; TRBD2 matches at 9 bases. This CDR3 comprises 16 residues. The ends lost 5 bases at V and 5 bases at J; junction bases unmatched: 12. Per the germline V gene, CDR1 is MDHEN and CDR2 is SYDVKM. CDR3 DNA, as far as it was read: TGTGCCAGCAGTCCCTTTGGACTAGCGCGAGGGGAGACC. Translation: CASSPFGLARGET. From start to end, the CDR3 is CASSPFGLARGETQYF.

This clone was observed many times. The CDR3 DNA, read in part, is TGTGCCAGCAGCTTCGGGGGGTCTAACACCGGGGAG. It translates to CASSFGGSNTGE. The CDR3 as a whole reads CASSFGGSNTGELFF. The genes are TRBV7-9 and TRBJ2-2; 7 nucleotides agree with TRBD2. The read halts 3 residues ahead of the CDR3 end, with the missing end drawn from the germline J gene. CDR1 is SEHNR and CDR2 is FQNEAQ in the germline V gene (reference sequence). This CDR3 region has 15 residues. V lost 3 bases to trimming and J lost 2 bases; unmatched junction nucleotides: 3.

In this sample, this clone turned up a few times. The CDR3 end is not reached by the read, which stops 3 residues before it; the germline J gene fills it in. V gene TRBV18 combines with J gene TRBJ2-2; D call uncertain. The CDR3 totals 16 residues. Germline-derived CDR1 and CDR2 are KGHSH and LQKENI. V was pared by 6 bases and J by 2 bases, with 16 bases between. The CDR3 sequence: CASSQSEVRNTGELFF. CDR3 bases read: TGTGCCAGCTCCCAAAGCGAGGTCCGAAACACCGGGGAG. The full variable domain, in which reference TRBV18 and TRBJ2-2 provide the parts outside the CDR3, is NAGVMQNPRHLVRRRGQEARLRCSPMKGHSHVYWYRQLPEEGLKFMVYLQKENIIDESGMPKERFSAEFPKEGPSILRIQQVVRGDSAAYFCASSQSEVRNTGELFFGEGSRLTVL.